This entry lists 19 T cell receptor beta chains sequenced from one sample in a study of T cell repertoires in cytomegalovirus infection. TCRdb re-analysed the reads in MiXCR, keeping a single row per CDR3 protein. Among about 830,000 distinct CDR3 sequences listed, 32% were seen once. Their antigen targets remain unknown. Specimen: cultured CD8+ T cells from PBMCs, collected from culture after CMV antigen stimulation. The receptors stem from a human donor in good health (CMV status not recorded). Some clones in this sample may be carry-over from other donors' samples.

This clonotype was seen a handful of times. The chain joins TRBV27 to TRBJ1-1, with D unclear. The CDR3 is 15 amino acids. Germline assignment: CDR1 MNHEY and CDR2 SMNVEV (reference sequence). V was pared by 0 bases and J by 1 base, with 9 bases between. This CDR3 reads CASSLSGGWNTEAFF. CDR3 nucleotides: TGTGCCAGCAGTTTATCGGGTGGTTGGAACACTGAAGCTTTCTTT.

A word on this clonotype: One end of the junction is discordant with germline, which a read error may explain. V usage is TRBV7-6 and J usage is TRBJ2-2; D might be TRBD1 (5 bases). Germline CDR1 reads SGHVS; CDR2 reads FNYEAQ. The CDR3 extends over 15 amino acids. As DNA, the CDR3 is TGTGCCAACAGCTTAGGCAGGGTTCACACCGGGGAGCTGTTTTTT. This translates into CANSLGRVHTGELFF. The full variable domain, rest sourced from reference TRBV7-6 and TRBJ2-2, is GAGVSQSPRYKVTKRGQDVALRCDPISGHVSLYWYRQALGQGPEFLTYFNYEAQQDKSGLPNDRFSAERPEGSISTLTIQRTEQRDSAMYRCANSLGRVHTGELFFGEGSRLTVL.

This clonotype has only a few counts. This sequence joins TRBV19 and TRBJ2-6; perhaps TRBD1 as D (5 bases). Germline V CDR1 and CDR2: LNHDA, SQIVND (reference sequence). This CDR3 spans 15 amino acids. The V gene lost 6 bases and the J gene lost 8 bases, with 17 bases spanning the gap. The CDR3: CASSQSQGPPNVLTF. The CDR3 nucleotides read TGTGCCAGTAGCCAATCGCAGGGTCCCCCCAACGTCCTGACTTTC.

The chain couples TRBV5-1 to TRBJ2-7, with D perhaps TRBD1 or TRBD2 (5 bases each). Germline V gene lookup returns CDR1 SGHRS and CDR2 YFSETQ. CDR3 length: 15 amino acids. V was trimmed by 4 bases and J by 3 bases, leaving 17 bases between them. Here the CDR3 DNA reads TGCGCCAGCAGCGACCGGGACGGTGGGAACTACGAGCAGTACTTC. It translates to CASSDRDGGNYEQYF. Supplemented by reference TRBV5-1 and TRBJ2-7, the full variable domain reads KAGVTQTPRYLIKTRGQQVTLSCSPISGHRSVSWYQQTPGQGLQFLFEYFSETQRNKGNFPGRFSGRQFSNSRSEMNVSTLELGDSALYLCASSDRDGGNYEQYFGPGTRLTVT.

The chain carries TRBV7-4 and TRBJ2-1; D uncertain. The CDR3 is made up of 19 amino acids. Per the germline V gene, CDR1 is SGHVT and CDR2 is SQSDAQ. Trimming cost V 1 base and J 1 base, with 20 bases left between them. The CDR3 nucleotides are TGTGCCAGCAGCTTAGGGGCTAAGCTAGGAGCGTCATCCTACAATGAGCAGTTCTTC. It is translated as CASSLGAKLGASSYNEQFF. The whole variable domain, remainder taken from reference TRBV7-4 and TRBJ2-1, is GAGVSQSPRYKVAKRGRDVALRCDSISGHVTLYWYRQTLGQGSEVLTYSQSDAQRDKSGRPSGRFSAERPERSVSTLKIQRTEQGDSAVYLCASSLGAKLGASSYNEQFFGPGTRLTVL.

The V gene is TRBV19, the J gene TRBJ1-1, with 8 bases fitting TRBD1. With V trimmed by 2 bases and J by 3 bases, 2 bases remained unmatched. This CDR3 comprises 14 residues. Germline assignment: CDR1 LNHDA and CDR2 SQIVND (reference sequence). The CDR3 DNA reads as TGTGCCAGTAGTATACAGGGGGCGTACACTGAAGCTTTCTTT. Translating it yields CASSIQGAYTEAFF.

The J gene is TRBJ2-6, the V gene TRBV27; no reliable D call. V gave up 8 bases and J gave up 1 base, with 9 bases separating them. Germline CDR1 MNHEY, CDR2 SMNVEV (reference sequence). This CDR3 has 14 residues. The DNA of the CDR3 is TGTGCCAGCGGAGAGCTATCTGGGGCCAACGTCCTGACTTTC. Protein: CASGELSGANVLTF.

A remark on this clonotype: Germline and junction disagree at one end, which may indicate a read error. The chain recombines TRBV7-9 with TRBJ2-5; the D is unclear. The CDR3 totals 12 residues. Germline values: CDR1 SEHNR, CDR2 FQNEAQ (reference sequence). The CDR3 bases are TGTGCCAACAGCTTATATAAGGAGACCCAGTACTTC. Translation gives CANSLYKETQYF.

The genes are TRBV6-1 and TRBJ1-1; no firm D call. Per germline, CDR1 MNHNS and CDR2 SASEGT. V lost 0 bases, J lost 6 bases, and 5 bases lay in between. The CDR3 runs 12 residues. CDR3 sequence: CASSEARPEAFF. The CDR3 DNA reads TGTGCCAGCAGTGAAGCTCGACCTGAAGCTTTCTTT.

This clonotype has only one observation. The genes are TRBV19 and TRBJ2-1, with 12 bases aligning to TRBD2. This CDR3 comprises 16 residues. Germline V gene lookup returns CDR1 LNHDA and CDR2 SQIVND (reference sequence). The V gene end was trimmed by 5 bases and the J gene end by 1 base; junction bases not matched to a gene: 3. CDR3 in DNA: TGTGCCAGTAGTTCGACTAGCGGGGGTTCCTACAATGAGCAGTTCTTC. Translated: CASSSTSGGSYNEQFF.

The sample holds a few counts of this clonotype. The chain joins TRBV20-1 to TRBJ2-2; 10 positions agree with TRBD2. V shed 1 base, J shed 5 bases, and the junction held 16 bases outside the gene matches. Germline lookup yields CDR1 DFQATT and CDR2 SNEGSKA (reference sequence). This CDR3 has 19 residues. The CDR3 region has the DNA TGCAGTGCTAGAGTCTGGCTAGCGGGGGCCTCTTTGGAGACCGGGGAGCTGTTTTTT. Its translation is CSARVWLAGASLETGELFF.

The CDR3 region is CSVAPDRVQGNEKLFF. CDR3 nucleotide sequence: TGCAGCGTTGCTCCGGACAGGGTTCAGGGTAATGAAAAACTGTTTTTT. The chain combines TRBV29-1 with TRBJ1-4; 8 nucleotides agree with TRBD1. The CDR3 extends over 16 amino acids. V gave up 4 bases and J gave up 4 bases; unmatched junction bases: 11. Germline assignment: CDR1 SQVTM and CDR2 ANQGSEA.

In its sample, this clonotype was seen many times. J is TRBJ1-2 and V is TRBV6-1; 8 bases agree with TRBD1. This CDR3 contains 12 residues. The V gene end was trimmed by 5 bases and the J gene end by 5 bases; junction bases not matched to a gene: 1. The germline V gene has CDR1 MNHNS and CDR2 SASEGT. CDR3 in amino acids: CASSRTGYGYTF. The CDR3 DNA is TGTGCCAGCAGTCGGACAGGGTATGGCTACACCTTC.

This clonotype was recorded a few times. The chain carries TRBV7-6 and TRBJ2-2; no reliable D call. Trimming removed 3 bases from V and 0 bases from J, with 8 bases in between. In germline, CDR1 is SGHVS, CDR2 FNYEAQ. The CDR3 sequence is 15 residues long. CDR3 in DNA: TGTGCCAGCAGCTTCGCCCCTTCGAACACCGGGGAGCTGTTTTTT. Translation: CASSFAPSNTGELFF.

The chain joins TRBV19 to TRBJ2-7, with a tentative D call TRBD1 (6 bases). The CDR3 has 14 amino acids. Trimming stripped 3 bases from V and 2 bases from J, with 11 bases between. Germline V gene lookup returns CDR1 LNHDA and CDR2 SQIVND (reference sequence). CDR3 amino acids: CASSIGDRPYEQYF. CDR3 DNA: TGTGCCAGTAGTATTGGAGACAGGCCCTACGAGCAGTACTTC.

CDR3 region: CASSFPLIGSTYNEQFF. The CDR3 coding sequence is TGCGCCAGCAGCTTCCCGCTGATAGGGAGTACCTACAATGAGCAGTTCTTC. The chain joins TRBV5-1 to TRBJ2-1; possible D gene TRBD2, 5 bases. Trimming stripped 2 bases from V and 2 bases from J, with 17 bases between. Germline V CDR1 and CDR2: SGHRS, YFSETQ. This CDR3 is 17 amino acids long.

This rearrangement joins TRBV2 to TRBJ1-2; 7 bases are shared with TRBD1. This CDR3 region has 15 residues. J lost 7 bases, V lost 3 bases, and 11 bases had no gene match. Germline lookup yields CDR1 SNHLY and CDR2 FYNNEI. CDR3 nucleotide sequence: TGTGCCAGCAGTGAGGATCCCCGAGGGGGCGGTGGCTACACCTTC. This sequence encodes CASSEDPRGGGGYTF. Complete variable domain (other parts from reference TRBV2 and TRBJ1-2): EPEVTQTPSHQVTQMGQEVILRCVPISNHLYFYWYRQILGQKVEFLVSFYNNEISEKSEIFDDQFSVERPDGSNFTLKIRSTKLEDSAMYFCASSEDPRGGGGYTFGSGTRLTVV.

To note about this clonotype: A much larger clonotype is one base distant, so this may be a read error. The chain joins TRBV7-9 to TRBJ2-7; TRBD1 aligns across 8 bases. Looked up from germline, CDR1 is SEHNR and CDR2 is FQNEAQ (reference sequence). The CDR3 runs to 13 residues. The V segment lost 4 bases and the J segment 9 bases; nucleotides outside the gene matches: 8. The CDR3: CASSSGQGAGQYF. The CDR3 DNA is TGTGCCAGCAGCTCCGGACAGGGTGCCGGGCAGTACTTC.

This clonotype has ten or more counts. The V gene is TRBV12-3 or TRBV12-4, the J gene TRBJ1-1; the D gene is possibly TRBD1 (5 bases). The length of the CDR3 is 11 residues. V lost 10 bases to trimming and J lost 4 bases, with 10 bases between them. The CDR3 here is CATGGGTEAFF. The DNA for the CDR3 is TGTGCCACCGGGGGGGGCACTGAAGCTTTCTTT.